These 6 T cell receptor beta chains originate from one sample sequenced in a study of blood T cell repertoires in COVID-19. TCRdb's table, derived via immunoSEQ multiplex PCR, lists solely in-frame clones and lacks some. In the table there are 250,000 to 350,000 clones, approximately 84% of which are singletons. The sequencing input was peripheral blood. The receptors were gathered from a person aged 65 to 85 with COVID-19, enrolled during active disease.

V gene TRBV19 combines with J gene TRBJ1-1; 9 positions agree with TRBD1. The CDR3 covers 14 residues. Germline loops: CDR1 LNHDA, CDR2 SQIVND (reference sequence). The trim removed 4 bases at V and 5 bases at J, leaving 5 bases unmatched. CDR3 amino acids: CASSTQGARTEAFF. The CDR3 coding sequence is TGTGCCAGTAGTACACAGGGGGCGAGGACTGAAGCTTTCTTT.

The J gene is TRBJ1-3, the V gene TRBV28; 9 bases are shared with TRBD1. Germline trimming cut 9 bases from V and 6 bases from J; bases unmatched to any gene: 6. The length of the CDR3 is 13 residues. Looked up from germline, CDR1 is MDHEN and CDR2 is SYDVKM. Here the CDR3 DNA reads TGTGCCAGTAAACAGGGGGCTGTAAACACCATATATTTT. Its translation: CASKQGAVNTIYF.

CDR3 protein: CASSPQGASAQETQYF. The CDR3 DNA reads TGTGCCAGCTCACCTCAGGGGGCGTCGGCCCAAGAGACCCAGTACTTC. This chain links TRBV18 with TRBJ2-5; 8 nucleotides align to TRBD1. Germline loops: CDR1 KGHSH, CDR2 LQKENI. V shed 3 bases and J 1 base; nucleotides not matched to a gene: 7. This CDR3 is 16 amino acids long.

In nucleotides, the CDR3 is TGTGCCAGCAGTCTGACAGGGGGCTATCAGCCCCAGCATTTT. It encodes CASSLTGGYQPQHF. V gene TRBV11-2 combines with J gene TRBJ1-5; TRBD1 agrees at 10 bases. Trimming at V came to 6 bases and at J to 5 bases, leaving 4 bases not matched to a gene. There are 14 residues in the CDR3. CDR1 and CDR2 (germline): SGHAT, FQNNGV.

This chain links TRBV2 with TRBJ2-7; 7 bases agree with TRBD1. Germline values: CDR1 SNHLY, CDR2 FYNNEI. The CDR3 totals 16 residues. Trimming took 7 bases from V and 0 from J; bases not matched to a gene: 12. For the CDR3, the DNA is TGTGCCAGCAAAATAGGGGGCAGAATTCTCTCCTACGAGCAGTACTTC. It specifies CASKIGGRILSYEQYF.

This clone was seen just once. The chain recombines TRBV7-3 with TRBJ2-1; 7 nucleotides line up with TRBD2. Germline loops: CDR1 SGHTA, CDR2 FQGTGA. V trimming: 4 bases; J trimming: 9 bases; junction bases outside the gene matches: 12. The CDR3 runs to 15 residues. In nucleotides, the CDR3 is TGTGCCAGCAGCTCCTCCGGACTAGGGGTAGGTGAGCAGTTCTTC. This codes for CASSSSGLGVGEQFF. The complete variable domain, with remaining parts taken from reference TRBV7-3 and TRBJ2-1, reads GAGVSQTPSNKVTEKGKYVELRCDPISGHTALYWYRQSLGQGPEFLIYFQGTGAADDSGLPNDRFFAVRPEGSVSTLKIQRTERGDSAVYLCASSSSGLGVGEQFFGPGTRLTVL.